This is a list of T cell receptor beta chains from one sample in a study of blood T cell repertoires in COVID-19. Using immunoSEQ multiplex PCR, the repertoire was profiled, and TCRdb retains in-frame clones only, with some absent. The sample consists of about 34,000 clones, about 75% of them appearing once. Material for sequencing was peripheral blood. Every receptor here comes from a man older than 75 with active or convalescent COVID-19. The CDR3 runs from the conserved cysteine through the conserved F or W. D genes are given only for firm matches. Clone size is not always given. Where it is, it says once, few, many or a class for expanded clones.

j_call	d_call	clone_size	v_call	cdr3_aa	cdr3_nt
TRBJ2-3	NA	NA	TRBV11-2	CASSLELEGADTQYF	TGTGCCAGCAGCTTAGAACTAGAGGGGGCAGATACGCAGTATTTT
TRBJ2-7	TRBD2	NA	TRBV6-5	CASSYYGTTDPEQYF	TGTGCCAGCAGTTATTACGGGACTACTGATCCCGAGCAGTACTTC
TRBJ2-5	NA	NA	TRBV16	CASSQSAGPETQYF	TGTGCCAGCAGCCAATCGGCGGGACCAGAGACCCAGTACTTC
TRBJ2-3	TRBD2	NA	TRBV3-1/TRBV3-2	CASSQDEASGRASLFTDTQYF	TGTGCCAGCAGCCAAGATGAGGCTAGCGGGAGGGCCAGCCTTTTCACAGATACGCAGTATTTT
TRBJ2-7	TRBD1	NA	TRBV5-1	CASSSSGTGSSEQYF	TGCGCCAGCAGCTCCTCCGGGACAGGGTCAAGCGAGCAGTACTTC
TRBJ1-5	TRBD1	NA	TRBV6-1	CASSEGQFNQPQHF	TGTGCCAGCAGTGAGGGACAGTTCAATCAGCCCCAGCATTTT
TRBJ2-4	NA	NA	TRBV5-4	CASSLGRGAENIQYF	TGTGCCAGCAGCTTGGGCAGGGGCGCGGAAAACATTCAGTACTTC
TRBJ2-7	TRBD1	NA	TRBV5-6	CASSLAGTGVHEQYF	TGTGCCAGCAGCTTAGCCGGGACAGGGGTGCACGAGCAGTACTTC
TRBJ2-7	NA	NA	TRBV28	CASSPLLVFSVQYF	TGTGCCAGCAGCCCCCTTTTAGTGTTCAGCGTGCAGTACTTC
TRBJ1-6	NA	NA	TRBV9	CASSVDSGTSNSPLHF	TGTGCCAGCAGCGTAGACTCTGGGACTTCGAATTCACCCCTCCACTTT
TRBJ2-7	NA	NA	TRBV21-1	CASSKFGGDEQYF	TGTGCCAGCAGCAAATTTGGAGGTGACGAGCAGTACTTC
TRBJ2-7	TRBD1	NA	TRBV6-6	CASCRQGDYEQYF	TGTGCCAGCTGCCGACAGGGGGACTACGAGCAGTACTTC
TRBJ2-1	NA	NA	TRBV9	CASSVGGEDYSYNEQFF	TGTGCCAGCAGCGTAGGGGGGGAGGACTACTCCTACAATGAGCAGTTCTTC
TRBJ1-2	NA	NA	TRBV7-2	CASSPRTAAIQNYGYTF	TGTGCCAGCAGCCCTAGGACAGCCGCCATCCAAAACTATGGCTACACCTTC
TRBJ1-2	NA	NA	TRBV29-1	CSVGREGNYGYTF	TGCAGCGTTGGACGGGAGGGGAACTATGGCTACACCTTC
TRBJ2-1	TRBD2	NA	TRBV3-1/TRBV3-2	CASRTLAAPHNEQFF	TGTGCCAGCAGAACTCTAGCGGCCCCTCACAATGAGCAGTTCTTC
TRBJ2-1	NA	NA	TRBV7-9	CASSLLALNEQFF	TGTGCCAGCAGCTTACTAGCGCTCAATGAGCAGTTCTTC
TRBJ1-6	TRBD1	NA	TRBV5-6	CASSLGGQGANSPLHF	TGTGCCAGCAGCTTGGGGGGACAGGGTGCTAATTCACCCCTCCACTTT
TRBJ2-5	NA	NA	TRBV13	CASSPRGWETQYF	TGTGCCAGCAGCCCCCGCGGATGGGAGACCCAGTACTTC
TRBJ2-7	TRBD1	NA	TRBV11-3	CASRYRDSSYEQYF	TGTGCCAGCAGGTACCGGGACAGCTCCTACGAGCAGTACTTC
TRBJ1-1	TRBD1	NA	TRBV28	CATKGDRDSMNTEAFF	TGTGCCACCAAGGGGGATCGGGACAGCATGAACACTGAAGCTTTCTTT
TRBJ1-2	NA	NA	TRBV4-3	CASSQEEGNYGYTF	TGCGCCAGCAGCCAAGAGGAGGGTAACTATGGCTACACCTTC
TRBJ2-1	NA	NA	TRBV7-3	CASSSSGQGGYNEQFF	TGTGCCAGCAGCTCCTCGGGGCAGGGAGGCTACAATGAGCAGTTCTTC
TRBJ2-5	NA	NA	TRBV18	CASSPQGRETQYF	TGTGCCAGCTCACCGCAGGGGCGGGAGACCCAGTACTTC
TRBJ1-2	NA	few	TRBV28	CASSPSLVRSGGYTF	TGTGCCAGCAGTCCATCTTTAGTCCGTTCGGGGGGCTACACCTTC
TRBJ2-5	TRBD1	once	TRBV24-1	CATSDFSQSDRVDGETQYF	TGTGCCACCAGTGATTTTTCCCAAAGCGACAGGGTAGACGGGGAGACCCAGTACTTC
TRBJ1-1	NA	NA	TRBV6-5	CASSYSPGESTEAFF	TGTGCCAGCAGTTACTCTCCCGGGGAGAGCACTGAAGCTTTCTTT
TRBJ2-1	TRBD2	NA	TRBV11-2	CASSGIAGGGNEQFF	TGTGCCAGCAGCGGAATAGCGGGAGGTGGGAATGAGCAGTTCTTC
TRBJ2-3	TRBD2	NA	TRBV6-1	CASSEVKLARSTDTQYF	TGTGCCAGCAGTGAAGTGAAACTAGCGCGAAGCACAGATACGCAGTATTTT
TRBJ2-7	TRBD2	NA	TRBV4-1	CASSQDLGRPPGQYF	TGCGCCAGCAGCCAAGATCTCGGGAGGCCCCCAGGGCAGTACTTC
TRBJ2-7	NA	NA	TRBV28	CATGSGGGDEQYF	TGTGCCACCGGTTCGGGGGGCGGCGACGAGCAGTACTTC
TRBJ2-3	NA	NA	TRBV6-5	CASKLGAGTDTQYF	TGTGCCAGCAAACTGGGGGCAGGGACAGATACGCAGTATTTT
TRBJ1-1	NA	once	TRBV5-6	CASSLISGEAFF	TGTGCCAGCAGCTTGATCTCGGGGGAAGCTTTCTTT
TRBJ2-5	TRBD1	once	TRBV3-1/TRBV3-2	CASSLGQGMFETQYF	TGTGCCAGCAGCCTGGGACAGGGGATGTTTGAGACCCAGTACTTC
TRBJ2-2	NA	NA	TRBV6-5	CASSYGHSNTGELFF	TGTGCCAGCAGTTACGGACATTCGAACACCGGGGAGCTGTTTTTT
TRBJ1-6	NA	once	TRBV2	CASSYYTHLHF	TGTGCCAGCAGTTACTACACCCACCTCCACTTT
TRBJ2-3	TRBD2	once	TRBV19	CASSIQTSGRIGDTQYF	TGTGCCAGTAGTATACAGACTAGCGGGAGGATCGGAGATACGCAGTATTTT
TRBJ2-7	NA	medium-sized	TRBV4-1	CASSQVGGLDEQYF	TGCGCCAGCAGCCAAGTTGGAGGCCTAGACGAGCAGTACTTC
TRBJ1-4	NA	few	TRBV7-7	CASSETAATNEKLFF	TGTGCCAGCAGCGAGACAGCCGCAACTAATGAAAAACTGTTTTTT